A single sample is the source of the 17 T cell receptor beta chains below, sequenced in a study of T cell repertoires in cytomegalovirus infection. TCRdb reanalysed the reads using MiXCR and keeps one entry per CDR3 protein. The sample holds 400,000 to 600,000 distinct CDR3 sequences; under 45% are singletons and the top ten take around 44%. These receptors have no known antigen. Sequenced here: cultured PBMCs, sampled from culture after CMV antigen stimulation. Receptors were obtained from a human donor in good health (CMV status not recorded). Some clones in this sample may be carry-over from other donors' samples.

The V gene is TRBV7-6, the J gene TRBJ2-1, with D tentatively TRBD1 or TRBD2 (6 bases each). V was pared by 5 bases and J by 3 bases, with 14 bases between. CDR3 length: 15 residues. Germline CDR1 is SGHVS and CDR2 is FNYEAQ. CDR3 in DNA: TGTGCCAGCAGCCCCGGGGGCGGTAACTACAATGAGCAGTTCTTC. Translating it yields CASSPGGGNYNEQFF.

The rearrangement uses TRBV5-1 and TRBJ2-1, with D maybe TRBD2 (5 bases). Germline CDR1 SGHRS, CDR2 YFSETQ. V dropped 2 bases and J dropped 2 bases, with 14 bases sitting between them. The CDR3 totals 16 residues. The DNA for the CDR3 is TGCGCCAGCAGCTTATTTCCTAGCCTCACCTACAATGAGCAGTTCTTC. Protein: CASSLFPSLTYNEQFF.

The CDR3: CASSLASGGRVSYEQYF. The CDR3 nucleotides read TGTGCCAGCAGCTTAGCTAGCGGGGGCCGTGTCTCCTACGAGCAGTACTTC. The chain joins TRBV7-9 to TRBJ2-7, with TRBD2 matching over 9 bases. Unmatched junction bases numbered 6, after V lost 0 bases and J lost 0 bases. This CDR3 region has 17 residues. Looked up from germline, CDR1 is SEHNR and CDR2 is FQNEAQ (reference sequence).

The chain has TRBV7-9 and TRBJ1-5, with 7 bases lining up with TRBD1. V lost 4 bases and J lost 4; bases outside the gene matches: 4. Germline V gives CDR1 SEHNR, CDR2 FQNEAQ (reference sequence). The CDR3 consists of 14 residues. CDR3 bases: TGTGCCAGCAGCTCCTGGGACAGAAATCAGCCCCAGCATTTT. Its protein product is CASSSWDRNQPQHF.

The chain joins TRBV12-3 or TRBV12-4 to TRBJ2-7, with TRBD1 matching 7 bases. Trimming removed 1 base from V and 2 bases from J; junction bases left unmatched: 5. The CDR3 spans 15 residues. Here the CDR3 DNA reads TGTGCCAGCAGTTTAGGGCAGGGGGAGACCTACGAGCAGTACTTC. It is translated as CASSLGQGETYEQYF.

The chain links TRBV7-9 to TRBJ1-1; D unclear. CDR1 and CDR2 (germline): SEHNR, FQNEAQ (reference sequence). The germline V and J ends were trimmed by 4 bases and 11 bases, with 17 bases remaining between them. There are 13 residues in the CDR3. The CDR3 loop is CASSSGPPNGAFF. The CDR3 DNA is TGTGCCAGCAGCTCCGGGCCTCCCAATGGGGCTTTCTTT.

The chain recombines TRBV27 with TRBJ1-1; D gene unclear. Germline V gene data show CDR1 as MNHEY and CDR2 as SMNVEV (reference sequence). The CDR3 length is 14 residues. V was shortened by 7 bases and J by 0 bases, with 12 bases between the two germline ends. Here the CDR3 reads CASTPNGLNTEAFF. The DNA for the CDR3 is TGTGCCAGCACCCCAAACGGACTGAACACTGAAGCTTTCTTT.

CDR3 DNA: TGTGCCAGCAGCATGTTCGGGACATCGAAAGAGACCCAGTACTTC. Amino acid sequence: CASSMFGTSKETQYF. The J gene is TRBJ2-5, the V gene TRBV7-1, with D perhaps matching TRBD1 (6 bases). TRBV7-1 is filed as an ORF, its function uncertain. The CDR3 runs to 15 residues. The V gene lost 5 bases and the J gene lost 3 bases, with 16 bases spanning the gap.

The chain has TRBV7-8 and TRBJ2-3; 8 nucleotides match TRBD2. From germline, CDR1 is SGHVS and CDR2 FQNEAQ. This CDR3 has 16 amino acids. V lost 5 bases, J lost 6 bases, and 13 bases stayed unmatched. The chain's CDR3 is CASSGWREAPTDTQYF. For the CDR3, the DNA is TGTGCCAGCAGCGGCTGGCGGGAGGCCCCCACGGATACGCAGTATTTT.

This clonotype occurred a few times. This chain joins TRBV6-2 or TRBV6-3 and TRBJ1-5, with D uncertain. This CDR3 contains 15 residues. V gave up 6 bases and J gave up 7 bases, with 19 bases separating them. Germline V CDR1 and CDR2: MNHEY, SVGEGT. DNA of the CDR3: TGTGCCAGCAGCGAGAGGGCAGGCCCAAGGCAGCCCCAGCATTTT. This codes for CASSERAGPRQPQHF.

V usage is TRBV11-2 and J usage is TRBJ2-1; the D is unclear. CDR1 and CDR2 (germline): SGHAT, FQNNGV. V was clipped by 10 bases and J by 9 bases, with 19 bases between them. The CDR3 length is 13 residues. Written as DNA, the CDR3 is TGTGCCACCTCCGTCGGAGCCTGGCTTGAGCAGTTCTTC. It translates to CATSVGAWLEQFF.

DNA of the CDR3: TGTGCCAGTAGTATACCGAATTCACCCCTCCACTTT. Protein sequence: CASSIPNSPLHF. This chain joins TRBV19 and TRBJ1-6; D gene ambiguous. Germline V gene data show CDR1 as LNHDA and CDR2 as SQIVND (reference sequence). The CDR3 is made up of 12 amino acids. Trimming took off 2 bases at V and 7 bases at J, with 3 bases between the two ends.

The gene calls are TRBV2 and TRBJ2-7; 9 positions match TRBD2. CDR3 size: 14 residues. Trimming cost V 6 bases and J 2 bases; bases outside gene matches: 5. Germline lookup yields CDR1 SNHLY and CDR2 FYNNEI. The CDR3 is CASRAAGGPYEQYF. CDR3 nucleotides: TGTGCCAGCAGAGCAGCGGGAGGTCCCTACGAGCAGTACTTC.

The chain uses TRBV6-2 or TRBV6-3 and TRBJ2-2, with 10 bases lining up with TRBD1. J gave up 5 bases and V 2 bases, and 2 bases lay outside the gene matches. Germline CDR1 reads MNHEY; CDR2 reads SVGEGT. The CDR3 has 15 residues. As DNA, the CDR3 is TGTGCCAGCAGTTACCCGGGACAGGGGACCGGGGAGCTGTTTTTT. This gives the protein CASSYPGQGTGELFF.

This clonotype came up a few times. The chain joins TRBV6-1 to TRBJ2-1; a weak D match, TRBD1 (6 bases). The CDR3 has 15 amino acids. With 2 bases removed from V and 3 bases from J, the gap between germline ends came to 11 bases. Germline loops: CDR1 MNHNS, CDR2 SASEGT. CDR3 bases: TGTGCCAGCAGTGAAATTGGGGGCGACTACAATGAGCAGTTCTTC. Translated: CASSEIGGDYNEQFF.

This clonotype was picked up a small number of times. This sequence joins TRBV6-1 and TRBJ2-5; unclear D gene. The CDR3 has 12 residues. The germline V gene has CDR1 MNHNS and CDR2 SASEGT. V was trimmed by 6 bases and J by 5 bases, leaving 10 bases between them. The CDR3, as DNA: TGTGCCAGCAGCGGCTCTGGGGAGACCCAGTACTTC. It codes for CASSGSGETQYF.

This chain joins TRBV7-6 and TRBJ1-1, with 11 bases lining up with TRBD1. Looked up from germline, CDR1 is SGHVS and CDR2 is FNYEAQ. This CDR3 is built from 14 residues. The junction had 7 bases not matched to a gene; V was cut back by 6 bases and J by 7 bases. The CDR3 nucleotides read TGTGCCAGCAGACACCGGGACAGGGGGGATGAAGCTTTCTTT. This translates into CASRHRDRGDEAFF.